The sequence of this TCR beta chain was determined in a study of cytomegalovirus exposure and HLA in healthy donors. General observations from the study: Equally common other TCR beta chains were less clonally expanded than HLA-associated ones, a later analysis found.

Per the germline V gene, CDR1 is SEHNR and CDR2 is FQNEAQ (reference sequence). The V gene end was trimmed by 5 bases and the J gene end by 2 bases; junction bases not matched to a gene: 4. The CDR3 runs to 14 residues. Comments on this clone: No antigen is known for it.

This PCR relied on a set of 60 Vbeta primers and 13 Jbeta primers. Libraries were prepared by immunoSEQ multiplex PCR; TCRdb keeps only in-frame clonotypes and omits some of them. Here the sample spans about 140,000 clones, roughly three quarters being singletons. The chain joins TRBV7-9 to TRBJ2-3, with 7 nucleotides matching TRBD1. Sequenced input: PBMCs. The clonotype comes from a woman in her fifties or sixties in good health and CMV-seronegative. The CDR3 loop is CASSRDRDTDTQYF. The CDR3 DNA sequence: TGTGCCAGCAGCCGGGACAGAGACACAGATACGCAGTATTTT.